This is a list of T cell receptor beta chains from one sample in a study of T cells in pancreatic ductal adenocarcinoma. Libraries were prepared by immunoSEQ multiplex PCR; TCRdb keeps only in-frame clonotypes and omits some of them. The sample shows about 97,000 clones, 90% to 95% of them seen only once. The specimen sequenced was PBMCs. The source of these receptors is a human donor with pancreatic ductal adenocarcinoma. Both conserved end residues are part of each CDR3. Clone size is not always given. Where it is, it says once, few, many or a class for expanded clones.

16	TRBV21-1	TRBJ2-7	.	CASSGLAGESTYEQYF
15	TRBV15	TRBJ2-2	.	CATNGTSLYTGELFF
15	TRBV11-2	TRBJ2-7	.	CASSLAGGFSYEQYF
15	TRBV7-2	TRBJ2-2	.	CASSLLTSVYGELFF
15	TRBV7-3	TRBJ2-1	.	CASSLTASSYNEQFF
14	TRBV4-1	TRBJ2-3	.	CASSPGLATDTQYF
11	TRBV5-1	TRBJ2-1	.	CASAGGSEQFF
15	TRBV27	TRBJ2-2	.	CASSLTGLNTGELFF
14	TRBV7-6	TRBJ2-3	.	CASSARESTDTQYF
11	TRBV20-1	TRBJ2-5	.	CSASNGETQYF
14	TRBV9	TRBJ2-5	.	CASSVGGHQETQYF
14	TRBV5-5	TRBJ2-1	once	CASSFTRGHNEQFF
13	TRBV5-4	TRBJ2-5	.	CASSPATQETQYF
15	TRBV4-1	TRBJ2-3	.	CASSQDASGSDTQYF
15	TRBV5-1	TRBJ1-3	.	CASSSGQGSGNTIYF
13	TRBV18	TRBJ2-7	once	CASSPDLSHEQYF
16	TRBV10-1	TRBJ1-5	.	CASRREGGGSNQPQHF
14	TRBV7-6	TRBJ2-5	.	CASSLAPRQETQYF
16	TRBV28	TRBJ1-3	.	CASSSPQGFSGNTIYF
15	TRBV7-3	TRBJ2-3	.	CASSVRAGLTDTQYF
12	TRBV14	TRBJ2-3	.	CASSQFQDTQYF
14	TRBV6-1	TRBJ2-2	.	CASRPRPSTGELFF
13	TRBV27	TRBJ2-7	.	CATAGGGSYEQYF
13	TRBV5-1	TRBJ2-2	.	CASNRAGERELFF
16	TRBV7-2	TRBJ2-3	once	CASSSMTSGNTDTQYF
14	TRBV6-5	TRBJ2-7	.	CASSPGLVFSEQYF
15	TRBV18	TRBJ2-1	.	CASSPASGERKGQFF
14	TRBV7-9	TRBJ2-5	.	CASSLFAGEETQYF
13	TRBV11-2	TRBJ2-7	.	CASSPTYILAEAF
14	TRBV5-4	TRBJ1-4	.	CASSRTQGFEKLFF
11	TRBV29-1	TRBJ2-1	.	CSVEVLNEQFF
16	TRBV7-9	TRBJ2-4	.	CASSSQGRGYKNIQYF
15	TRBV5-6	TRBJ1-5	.	CASSLGGTGNQPQHF
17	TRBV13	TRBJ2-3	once	CASSRGGQGLGTDTQYF
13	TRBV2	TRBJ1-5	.	CASSGGVDQPQHF
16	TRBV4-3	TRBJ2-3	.	CASSQGWGSGTDTQYF
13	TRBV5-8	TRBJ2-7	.	CASNTQGVYEQYF
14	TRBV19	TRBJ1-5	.	CASSTDRENQPQHF
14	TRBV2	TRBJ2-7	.	CASSPRGGLSEQYF
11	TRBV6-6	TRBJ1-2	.	CASRDSYGYTF
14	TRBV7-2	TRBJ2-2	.	CASSLTGGTGELFF
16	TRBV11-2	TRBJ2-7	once	CASSLESSGGEYEQYF
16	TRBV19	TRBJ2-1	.	CASSSLRHRDYNEQFF
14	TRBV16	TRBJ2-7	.	CASSQTQGADEQYF